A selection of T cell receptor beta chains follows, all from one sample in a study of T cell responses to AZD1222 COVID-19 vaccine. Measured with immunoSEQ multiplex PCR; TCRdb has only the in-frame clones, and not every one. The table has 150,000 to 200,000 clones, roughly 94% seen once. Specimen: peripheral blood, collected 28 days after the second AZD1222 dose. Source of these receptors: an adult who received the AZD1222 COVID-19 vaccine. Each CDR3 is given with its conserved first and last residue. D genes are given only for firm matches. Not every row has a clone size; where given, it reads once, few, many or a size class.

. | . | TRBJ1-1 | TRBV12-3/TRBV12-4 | TGTGCCAGCAGCTCAAGGGGGGACACTGAAGCTTTCTTT | CASSSRGDTEAFF
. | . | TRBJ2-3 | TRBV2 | TGTGCCAGCAGTGCACAGGGTGGGCGTACAGATACGCAGTATTTT | CASSAQGGRTDTQYF
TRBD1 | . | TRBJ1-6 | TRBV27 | TGTGCCAGCAGTTACAGGGGGCGCATCTATAATTCACCCCTCCACTTT | CASSYRGRIYNSPLHF
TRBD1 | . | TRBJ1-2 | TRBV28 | TGTGCCAGCAGTTCGGGACAGGGTTACGGCTACACCTTC | CASSSGQGYGYTF
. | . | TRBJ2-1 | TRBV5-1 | TGCGCCAGCAGCCCCGAGGGACACTTTTACAATGAGCAGTTCTTC | CASSPEGHFYNEQFF
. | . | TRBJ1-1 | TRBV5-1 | TGCGCCAGCAGCCACGTCAGGGATCCCTACACTGAAGCTTTCTTT | CASSHVRDPYTEAFF
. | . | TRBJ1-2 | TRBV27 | TGTGCCAGCAGTATCCAGGGAGGATATGGCTACACCTTC | CASSIQGGYGYTF
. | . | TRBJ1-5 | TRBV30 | TGTGCCTGGAGTCCCCCCCCAGGGGAAAGGCAGCCCCAGCATTTT | CAWSPPPGERQPQHF
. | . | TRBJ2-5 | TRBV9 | TGTGCCAGCAGCGTAGGCGGGACAAAAGTAGGGGAGACCCAGTACTTC | CASSVGGTKVGETQYF
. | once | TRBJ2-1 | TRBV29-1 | TGCAGCGTTCGGGACGGATCTCACAATGAGCAGTTCTTC | CSVRDGSHNEQFF
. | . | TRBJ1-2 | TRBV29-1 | TGCAGCGTGGAAAAGGGCATCTATGGCTACACCTTC | CSVEKGIYGYTF
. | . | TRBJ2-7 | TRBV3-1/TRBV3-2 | TGTGCCAGCAGCCAAGGCCGAACCTACGAGCAGTACTTC | CASSQGRTYEQYF
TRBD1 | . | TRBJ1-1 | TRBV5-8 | TGTGCCAGCAGCAGGGACAGGGGGAACACTGAAGCTTTCTTT | CASSRDRGNTEAFF
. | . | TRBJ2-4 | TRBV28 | TGTGCCAGCAGCCCAATGTCTGGGGGACTAGCCAAAAACATTCAGTACTTC | CASSPMSGGLAKNIQYF
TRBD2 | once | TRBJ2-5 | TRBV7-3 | TGTGCCAGCAGCGTAACCGGGACTAGCGTTGAGGAGACCCAGTACTTC | CASSVTGTSVEETQYF
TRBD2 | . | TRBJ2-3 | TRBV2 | TGTGCCAGCATCCCTAGCGGGAGTCCAGGGGATACGCAGTATTTT | CASIPSGSPGDTQYF
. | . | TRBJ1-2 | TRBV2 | TGTGCCAGCAGGTACGAGGATGGCTACACCTTC | CASRYEDGYTF
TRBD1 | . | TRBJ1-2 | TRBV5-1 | TGCGCCAGCAGCGGCCGGGACAGCTATGGCTACACCTTC | CASSGRDSYGYTF
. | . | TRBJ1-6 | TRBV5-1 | TGCGCCAGCAGCTTGGATCTCAGTAATTCACCCCTCCACTTT | CASSLDLSNSPLHF
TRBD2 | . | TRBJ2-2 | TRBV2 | TGTGCCAGCAGGGGACTAGCGCCCAACACCGGGGAGCTGTTTTTT | CASRGLAPNTGELFF
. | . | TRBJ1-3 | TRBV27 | TGTGCCATCCCCCAATCCCGAAGAGGCAGGGCCGGAAACACCATATATTTT | CAIPQSRRGRAGNTIYF
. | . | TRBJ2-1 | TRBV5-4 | TGTGCCAGCACCCGGTTTCAGACCTCCTACAATGAGCAGTTCTTC | CASTRFQTSYNEQFF
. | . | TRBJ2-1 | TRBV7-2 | TGTGCCACCAGCCTTGGGATATTCTACAATGAGCAGTTCTTC | CATSLGIFYNEQFF
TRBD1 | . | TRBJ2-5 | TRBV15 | TGTGCCACCAGCAGAGATCTTGGACAGGGGGTCAACCAGTACTTC | CATSRDLGQGVNQYF
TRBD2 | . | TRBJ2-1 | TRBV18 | TGTGCCAGCTCTCCTATTACCCCGGGAGGGCTTAATGAGCAGTTCTTC | CASSPITPGGLNEQFF
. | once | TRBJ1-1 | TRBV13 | TGTGCCAGCAGCTTAGTTCTTTCTTTGGGGTCTATCGCCGGAGCTTTCTTT | CASSLVLSLGSIAGAFF
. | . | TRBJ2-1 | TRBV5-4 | TGTGCCAGCAGCGGGGGCTTGGGACTCCCCCTGGTCTTC | CASSGGLGLPLVF
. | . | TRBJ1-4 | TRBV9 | TGTGCCAGCAGCGTAGACTGGAGTAATGAAAAACTGTTTTTT | CASSVDWSNEKLFF
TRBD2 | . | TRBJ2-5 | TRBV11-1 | TGTGCCAGCAGCTTAGGGGGACTAGCGAACCAAGAGACCCAGTACTTC | CASSLGGLANQETQYF
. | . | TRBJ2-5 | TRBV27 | TGTGCCAGCAGTCGGAGTCTCCGGGAGACCCAGTACTTC | CASSRSLRETQYF
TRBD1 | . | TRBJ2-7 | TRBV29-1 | TGCAGCGTTGGGAATATACAGGGGGTAACCTACGAGCAGTACTTC | CSVGNIQGVTYEQYF
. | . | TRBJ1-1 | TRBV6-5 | TGTGCCAGCAGTACTCCTTGGGGAGGGGGCACTGAAGCTTTCTTT | CASSTPWGGGTEAFF
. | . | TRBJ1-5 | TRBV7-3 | TGTGCCAGCAGCTTATCCCATGGTCAGCCCCAGCATTTT | CASSLSHGQPQHF
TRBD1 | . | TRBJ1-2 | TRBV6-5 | TGTGCCAGCAGTTCGGACAGGGGCTATGGCTACACCTTC | CASSSDRGYGYTF
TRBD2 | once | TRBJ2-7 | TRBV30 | TGTGCTTCGGAGACGGGAGGGGGCTACGAGCAGTACTTC | CASETGGGYEQYF
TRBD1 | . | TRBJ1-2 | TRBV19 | TGTGCCAGTAGCAAAGTGGGACAGAACTATGGCTACACCTTC | CASSKVGQNYGYTF
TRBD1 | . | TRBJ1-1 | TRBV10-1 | TGCGCCAGCAGTGAGACAGGGGCCGGGGTTACTGAAGCTTTCTTT | CASSETGAGVTEAFF
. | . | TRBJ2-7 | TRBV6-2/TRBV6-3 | TGTGCCAGCAGTGATCTGGACTCCTACGAGCAGTACTTC | CASSDLDSYEQYF
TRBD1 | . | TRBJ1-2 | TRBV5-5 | TGTGCCAGCAGCCCGGGACAGGACTATGGCTACACCTTC | CASSPGQDYGYTF
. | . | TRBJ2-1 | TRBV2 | TGTGCCAGCAGTGATCCGTACAATGAGCAGTTCTTC | CASSDPYNEQFF
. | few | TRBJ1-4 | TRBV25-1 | TGTGCCAGCGGAGGGGCGGGAACTAATGAAAAACTGTTTTTT | CASGGAGTNEKLFF
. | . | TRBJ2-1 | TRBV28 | TGTGCCAGCAGTTCCGGGGACAGCGGGATTTACAATGAGCAGTTCTTC | CASSSGDSGIYNEQFF
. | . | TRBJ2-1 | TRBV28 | TGTGCCACCATACTGGAGGCTCAGGGTGAGCAGTTCTTC | CATILEAQGEQFF
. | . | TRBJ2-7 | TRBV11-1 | TGTGCCAGCAGCTTAGAGGCAGGAGCGGAGCAGTACTTC | CASSLEAGAEQYF
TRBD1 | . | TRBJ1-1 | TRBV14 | TGTGCCAGCAGCCCCTGGGACAGTGGGGACACTGAAGCTTTCTTT | CASSPWDSGDTEAFF
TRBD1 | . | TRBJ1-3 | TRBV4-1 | TGCGCCAGCAGCCTCACTCGGGCAGGGGGAGGAAACACCATATATTTT | CASSLTRAGGGNTIYF
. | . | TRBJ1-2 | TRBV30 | TGTGCCTGGAGTCACGCTGGGGATTTCTATGGCTACACCTTC | CAWSHAGDFYGYTF
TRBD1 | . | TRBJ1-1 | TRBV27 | TGTGCCAGCGGCCGACAGGGAGGCACTGAAGCTTTCTTT | CASGRQGGTEAFF
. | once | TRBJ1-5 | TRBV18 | TGTGCCAGCTCACTAACACGACAGGGCAATCAGCCCCAGCATTTT | CASSLTRQGNQPQHF
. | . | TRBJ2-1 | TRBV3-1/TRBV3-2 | TGTGCCAGCAGGAGGCGGAGGGGCAATGAGCAGTTCTTC | CASRRRRGNEQFF
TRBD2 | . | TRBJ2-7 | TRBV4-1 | TGCGCCAGCAGCCAAGGGCTGGGACTAGTACGATCCTACGAGCAGTACTTC | CASSQGLGLVRSYEQYF
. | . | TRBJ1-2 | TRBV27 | TGTGCCAGCAGTTTATACTTCAGAGGATACTACACCTTC | CASSLYFRGYYTF
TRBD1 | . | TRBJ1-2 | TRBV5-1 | TGCGCCAGCAGCCTGTTCTCGGGACAGGACTATGGCTACACCTTC | CASSLFSGQDYGYTF
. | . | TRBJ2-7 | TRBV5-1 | TGCGCCAGCAGCTCTGGCATAGGACTGACCTACGAGCAGTACTTC | CASSSGIGLTYEQYF
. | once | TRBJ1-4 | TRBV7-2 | TGTGCCAGCAGCCCTGGACACACAACTAATGAAAAACTGTTTTTT | CASSPGHTTNEKLFF
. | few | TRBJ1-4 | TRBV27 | TGTGCCAGCAGACCCTACGGGGGGGGCTCAAGCGAAAAACTGTTTTTT | CASRPYGGGSSEKLFF
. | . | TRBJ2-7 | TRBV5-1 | TGCGCCAGCAGCTTTGGACAGAGCTCCTACGAGCAGTACTTC | CASSFGQSSYEQYF
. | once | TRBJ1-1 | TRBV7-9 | TGTGCCAGCAGCTTTGGTACTGAAGCTTTCTTT | CASSFGTEAFF
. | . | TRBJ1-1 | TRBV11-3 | TGTGCCAGCAGCCAAACAGGGCTTACTGAAGCTTTCTTT | CASSQTGLTEAFF